This T cell receptor beta chain was sequenced for a study of T cells in Graves' hyperthyroidism and ophthalmopathy. Study at large: Blood from the periphery was taken at initial diagnosis, before any treatment. Overall study results and limits: It was a median about 7.1 months before onset that the model predicted ophthalmopathy.

The CDR3 consists of 13 residues. V lost 4 bases and J 3 bases, leaving 11 bases between the germline ends. Germline-derived CDR1 and CDR2 are SGHKS and YYEKEE (reference sequence). Graves' hyperthyroidism was deemed stable absent ophthalmopathy progression within 18 months. Newly diagnosed hyperthyroidism patients aged 18 to 65 years had disease lasting under 2 months. TCR beta CDR3 region amplification was performed from RNA transcripts. The primer set for the first-round RT-PCR of the TCR CDR3 was HTBI. TCRdb processed the multiplex PCR reads anew with MiXCR; each CDR3 protein has one entry. The profile shows 550,000 to 800,000 distinct CDR3 sequences, about 16% of them singletons. Note on this clonotype: What it binds is not known.

The genes are TRBV5-5 and TRBJ2-7; D is unclear. The specimen sequenced was blood. The clonotype comes from a man between 18 and 29 years old with Graves' hyperthyroidism. The CDR3 sequence is CASSPFLFYEQYF. The CDR3, as DNA: TGTGCCAGCAGCCCTTTCCTGTTCTACGAGCAGTACTTC.